This T cell receptor (beta chain) was documented in a study of blood T cell repertoires in COVID-19. About the study: From T cells, B-cell-depleted T cells, or PBMCs came the material, which was cDNA or gDNA.

The repertoire was sequenced with immunoSEQ multiplex PCR; TCRdb's copy has only in-frame clones and lacks some. The sample yields approximately 15,000 clones, around 77% seen once. With 2 bases clipped from V and 7 bases from J, the junction kept 12 bases outside the gene matches. CDR3 length equals 17 residues. The V gene's germline CDR1 is SGHNT and CDR2 YYREEE (reference sequence). The sequencing sample was made of peripheral blood. The clonotype originates from a human donor in a cohort sampled during active COVID-19. The gene calls are TRBV5-4 and TRBJ1-4; 9 nucleotides match TRBD1. This CDR3 reads CASSLDRGMGGPEKLFF. The CDR3 nucleotides read TGTGCCAGCAGCTTAGACAGGGGGATGGGGGGCCCTGAAAAACTGTTTTTT. The variable domain in full, with the rest retrieved from reference TRBV5-4 and TRBJ1-4, is ETGVTQSPTHLIKTRGQQVTLRCSSQSGHNTVSWYQQALGQGPQFIFQYYREEENGRGNFPPRFSGLQFPNYSSELNVNALELDDSALYLCASSLDRGMGGPEKLFFGSGTQLSVL.